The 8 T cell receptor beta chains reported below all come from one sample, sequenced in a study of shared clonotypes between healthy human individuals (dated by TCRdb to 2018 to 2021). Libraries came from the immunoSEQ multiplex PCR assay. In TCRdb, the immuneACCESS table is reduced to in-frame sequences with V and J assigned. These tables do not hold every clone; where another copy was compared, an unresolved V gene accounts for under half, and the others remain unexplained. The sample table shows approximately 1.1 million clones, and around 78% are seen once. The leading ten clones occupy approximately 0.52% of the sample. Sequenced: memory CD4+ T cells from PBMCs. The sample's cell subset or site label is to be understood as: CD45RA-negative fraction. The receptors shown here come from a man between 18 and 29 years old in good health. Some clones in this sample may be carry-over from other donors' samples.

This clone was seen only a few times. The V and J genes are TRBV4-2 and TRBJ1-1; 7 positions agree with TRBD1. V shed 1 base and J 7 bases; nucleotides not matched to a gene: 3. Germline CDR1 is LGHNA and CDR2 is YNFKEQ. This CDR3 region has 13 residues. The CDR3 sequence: CASSQGRDSEAFF. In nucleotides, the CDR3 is TGTGCCAGCAGCCAAGGTCGGGACAGTGAAGCTTTCTTT.

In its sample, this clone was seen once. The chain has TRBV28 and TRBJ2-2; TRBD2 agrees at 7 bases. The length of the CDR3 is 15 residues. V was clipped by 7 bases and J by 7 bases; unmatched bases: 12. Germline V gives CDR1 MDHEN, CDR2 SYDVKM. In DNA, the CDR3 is TGTGCCAGCAATTCCCGCGGGGGTGACATCGGGGAGCTGTTTTTT. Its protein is CASNSRGGDIGELFF.

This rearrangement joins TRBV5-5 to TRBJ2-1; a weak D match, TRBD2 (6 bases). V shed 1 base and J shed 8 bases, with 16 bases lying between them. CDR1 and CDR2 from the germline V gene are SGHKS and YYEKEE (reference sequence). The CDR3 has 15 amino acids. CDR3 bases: TGTGCCAGCAGCTTGCTAGGAGGGCCTATAGATGAGCAGTTCTTC. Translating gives CASSLLGGPIDEQFF.

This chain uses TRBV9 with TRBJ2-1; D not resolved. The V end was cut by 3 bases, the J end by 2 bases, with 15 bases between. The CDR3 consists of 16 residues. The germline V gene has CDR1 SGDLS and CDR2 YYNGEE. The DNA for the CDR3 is TGTGCCAGCAGCGCCCCCCCCGGGTGGGCCTACAATGAGCAGTTCTTC. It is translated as CASSAPPGWAYNEQFF.

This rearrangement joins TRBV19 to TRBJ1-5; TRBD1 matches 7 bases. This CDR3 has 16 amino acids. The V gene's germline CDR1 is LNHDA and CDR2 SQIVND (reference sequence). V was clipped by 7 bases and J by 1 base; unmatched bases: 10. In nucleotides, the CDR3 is TGTGCCAGTAAGCTGACTCAGGGGGTGAGCAATCAGCCCCAGCATTTT. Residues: CASKLTQGVSNQPQHF.

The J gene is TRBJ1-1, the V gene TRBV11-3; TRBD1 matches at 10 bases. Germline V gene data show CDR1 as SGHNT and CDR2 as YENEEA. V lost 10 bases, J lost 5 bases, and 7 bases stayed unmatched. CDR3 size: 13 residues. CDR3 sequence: CANLDRGRTEAFF. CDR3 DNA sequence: TGTGCCAACTTAGACAGGGGGCGAACTGAAGCTTTCTTT.

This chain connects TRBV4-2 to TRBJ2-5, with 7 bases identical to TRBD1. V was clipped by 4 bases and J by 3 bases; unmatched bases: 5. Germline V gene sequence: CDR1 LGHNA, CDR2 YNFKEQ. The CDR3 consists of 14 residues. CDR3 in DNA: TGTGCCAGCAGCCCCGGGACAGAAGAAGAGACCCAGTACTTC. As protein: CASSPGTEEETQYF.

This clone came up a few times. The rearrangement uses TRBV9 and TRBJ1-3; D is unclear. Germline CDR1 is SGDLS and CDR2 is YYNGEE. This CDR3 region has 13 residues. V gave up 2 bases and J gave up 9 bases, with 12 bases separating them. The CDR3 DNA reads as TGTGCCAGCAGCGTCGGACCGACCCCCACCATATATTTT. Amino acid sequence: CASSVGPTPTIYF.